The 20 T cell receptor beta chains below come from one sample, sequenced in a study of vaccination effects on CD4 cells after COVID-19. What these receptors recognize is not known. Profiling relied on immunoSEQ multiplex PCR, and the TCRdb table lists in-frame clones only, not all of them. Of nearly 45,000 clones listed, around 79% are singletons. Peptide-pool stimulation followed by sequencing identified expanded antigen-specific CD4+ clonotypes in the ViraFEST assay. A roughly 10-day culture period preceded the isolation of CD4+ T cells. The person acquired a PCR-confirmed SARS-CoV-2 infection between March and December 2020. The material sequenced was CD4+ T cells from PBMCs cultured with a peptide pool, taken before COVID-19 vaccination. The receptors stem from a human donor who had a prior SARS-CoV-2 infection.

CDR3 coding DNA: TGTGCCAGCAGTGAAAGCTGGCGCCGAGAAGAGACCCAGTACTTC. It translates to CASSESWRREETQYF. V usage is TRBV6-1 and J usage is TRBJ2-5; D unresolved. CDR1 and CDR2 from the germline V gene are MNHNS and SASEGT. The V gene lost 2 bases and the J gene lost 3 bases, with 13 bases spanning the gap. This CDR3 has 15 amino acids.

The J gene is TRBJ2-5, the V gene TRBV28; 8 nucleotides align to TRBD2. V was pared by 3 bases and J by 5 bases, with 8 bases of the junction left unmatched. This CDR3 is built from 15 residues. The germline V gene has CDR1 MDHEN and CDR2 SYDVKM. The CDR3 nucleotides are TGTGCCAGCAGTTTTATTCGGGCTAGCGGGGAGACCCAGTACTTC. This codes for CASSFIRASGETQYF. The full variable domain, completed using reference TRBV28 and TRBJ2-5, is DVKVTQSSRYLVKRTGEKVFLECVQDMDHENMFWYRQDPGLGLRLIYFSYDVKMKEKGDIPEGYSVSREKKERFSLILESASTNQTSMYLCASSFIRASGETQYFGPGTRLLVL.

V is TRBV5-6 and J is TRBJ2-5; the D gene is possibly TRBD1 (5 bases). CDR3 length equals 13 residues. The germline V gene has CDR1 SGHDT and CDR2 YYEEEE. Deletions cut 4 bases from V and 1 base from J, with 8 bases between. CDR3 loop: CASSRQPQETQYF. The CDR3 nucleotides read TGTGCCAGCAGCCGACAGCCCCAAGAGACCCAGTACTTC.

The gene calls are TRBV15 and TRBJ2-3; D not certain. Trimming pared 0 bases from V and 6 bases from J, leaving 7 bases between. This CDR3 is 13 amino acids long. Per germline, CDR1 LNHNV and CDR2 YYDKDF (reference sequence). CDR3 amino acids: CATSRDRVDTQYF. CDR3 nucleotide sequence: TGTGCCACCAGCAGAGATCGAGTGGATACGCAGTATTTT.

This clone was seen more than once but under ten times. The J gene is TRBJ1-5, the V gene TRBV2; D call uncertain. This CDR3 contains 14 residues. Looked up from germline, CDR1 is SNHLY and CDR2 is FYNNEI. Trimming removed 2 bases at V and 4 bases at J, with 9 bases between. This CDR3 is CASSERTRNQPQHF. The CDR3 DNA sequence: TGTGCCAGCAGTGAAAGGACCAGGAATCAGCCCCAGCATTTT.

This chain connects TRBV5-4 to TRBJ2-7; 11 bases fit TRBD1. CDR1 and CDR2 (germline): SGHNT, YYREEE (reference sequence). The CDR3 is 13 residues long. V lost 5 bases to trimming and J lost 6 bases; unmatched junction nucleotides: 4. The DNA of the CDR3 is TGTGCCAGCAGAAAGGACAGGGGGCGCGAGCAGTACTTC. Its translation is CASRKDRGREQYF.

The chain carries TRBV10-3 and TRBJ2-1, with D tentatively TRBD2 (6 bases). This CDR3 region has 12 residues. V lost 8 bases and J 3 bases, leaving 8 bases between the germline ends. The germline V gene has CDR1 ENHRY and CDR2 SYGVKD. CDR3 in DNA: TGTGCCATCGGAGGGGACTACAATGAGCAGTTCTTC. Its translation: CAIGGDYNEQFF.

The chain uses TRBV18 and TRBJ1-1, with D perhaps matching TRBD1 (5 bases). The germline CDR1 and CDR2 sequences are KGHSH and LQKENI. V lost 9 bases, J lost 0 bases, and 11 bases lay in between. The CDR3 runs 13 residues. Here the CDR3 reads CASRGDLNTEAFF. CDR3 coding DNA: TGTGCCAGTCGCGGGGACCTGAACACTGAAGCTTTCTTT.

The chain joins TRBV4-3 to TRBJ2-3, with a possible D match to TRBD2 (6 bases). Germline V gene sequence: CDR1 LGHNA, CDR2 YSLEER. The V end was cut by 4 bases, the J end by 4 bases, with 15 bases between. This CDR3 region has 15 residues. The CDR3 region has the DNA TGCGCCAGCAGCCCCCGGCAGGGCGGGGCAGATACGCAGTATTTT. Protein product: CASSPRQGGADTQYF.

The chain uses TRBV7-3 and TRBJ2-1; 10 bases are a match to TRBD2. This CDR3 is 16 amino acids long. With 4 bases clipped from V and 8 bases from J, the junction kept 11 bases outside the gene matches. CDR1 is SGHTA and CDR2 is FQGTGA in the germline V gene. CDR3 in DNA: TGTGCCAGCAGCTCCAAAGCGGGGGGGGACTCCCATGAGCAGTTCTTC. Protein product: CASSSKAGGDSHEQFF.

Details on this clone: At one end, the junction sequence differs from germline, possibly due to a read error. The chain carries TRBV7-7 and TRBJ2-5; 11 positions agree with TRBD2. The CDR3 spans 17 residues. Germline values: CDR1 SSHAT, CDR2 FNYEAQ (reference sequence). The CDR3 DNA sequence: TGTGCTAGCAGCTTAGCGTATAGCGGGGGGGCCGGAGAGACCCAGTACTTC. Protein sequence: CASSLAYSGGAGETQYF.

V usage is TRBV6-2 or TRBV6-3 and J usage is TRBJ2-3, with D possibly matching TRBD2 (6 bases). The CDR3 runs 14 residues. The ends were cut back, 2 bases at V and 2 bases at J, with 8 bases in the middle. Germline CDR1 MNHEY, CDR2 SVGEGT. CDR3 protein: CASSYRRDTDTQYF. For the CDR3, the DNA is TGTGCCAGCAGTTACCGGCGGGACACAGATACGCAGTATTTT.

The V gene is TRBV21-1, the J gene TRBJ2-3; the table calls TRBD2, which could not be checked here. TRBV21-1 is given as a pseudogene. This CDR3 is 19 amino acids long. In DNA, the CDR3 is TGTGCCAGCAGCAAAAGGGACCCGAGGAGCGGGTTCTACACAGATACGCAGTATTTT. It yields the protein CASSKRDPRSGFYTDTQYF.

The chain couples TRBV6-2 or TRBV6-3 to TRBJ1-5; possible D gene TRBD1, 6 bases. The length of the CDR3 is 15 residues. CDR1 is MNHEY and CDR2 is SVGEGT in the germline V gene. Between the trimmed V and J ends, which lost 2 bases and 0 bases, there was a span of 8 bases. CDR3 in DNA: TGTGCCAGCAGTTACGGGACATATAGCAATCAGCCCCAGCATTTT. It codes for CASSYGTYSNQPQHF.

The chain joins TRBV20-1 to TRBJ1-1, with D tentatively TRBD1 (6 bases). V was trimmed by 7 bases and J by 6 bases, leaving 12 bases between them. The CDR3 is made up of 11 amino acids. CDR1 DFQATT and CDR2 SNEGSKA come from the germline V gene (reference sequence). CDR3 bases: TGCAGTGTCCTACAGGGAGCTGAAGCTTTCTTT. This sequence encodes CSVLQGAEAFF.

The V gene is TRBV7-2, the J gene TRBJ2-3; perhaps TRBD1 as D (5 bases). Germline V gene sequence: CDR1 SGHTA, CDR2 FQGNSA. Between the trimmed V and J ends, which lost 5 bases and 0 bases, there was a span of 24 bases. The CDR3 spans 19 residues. The CDR3 DNA follows: TGTGCCAGCAGCCTACAAACACGATACGACAGTTATAGCACAGATACGCAGTATTTT. Translated: CASSLQTRYDSYSTDTQYF. Based on the CDR3 plus reference TRBV7-2 and TRBJ2-3, the full variable domain is GAGVSQSPSNKVTEKGKDVELRCDPISGHTALYWYRQSLGQGLEFLIYFQGNSAPDKSGLPSDRFSAERTGGSVSTLTIQRTQQEDSAVYLCASSLQTRYDSYSTDTQYFGPGTRLTVL.

The genes are TRBV13 and TRBJ2-5, with 11 positions matching TRBD1. J gave up 4 bases and V 5 bases, and 9 bases lay outside the gene matches. Germline V gene lookup returns CDR1 PRHDT and CDR2 FYEKMQ (reference sequence). CDR3 length: 16 residues. The CDR3 DNA reads as TGTGCCAGCAGCCCTTGGGACAGGGGGACGGGAGAGACCCAGTACTTC. Its protein product is CASSPWDRGTGETQYF.

The chain carries TRBV6-5 and TRBJ1-6; D call uncertain. Germline V gives CDR1 MNHEY, CDR2 SVGAGI. This CDR3 spans 15 amino acids. The V gene lost 0 bases and the J gene lost 9 bases, with 12 bases spanning the gap. Written as DNA, the CDR3 is TGTGCCAGCAGTTACTCGAGTGGGCAAGGTTCACCCCTCCACTTT. Translating it yields CASSYSSGQGSPLHF.

The chain combines TRBV6-4 with TRBJ2-2, with D perhaps TRBD1 (5 bases). Trimming pared 4 bases from V and 5 bases from J, leaving 8 bases between. Germline lookup yields CDR1 MRHNA and CDR2 SNTAGT. CDR3 size: 13 residues. CDR3 bases: TGTGCCAGCAGTGTCCAGGGTACCGGGGAGCTGTTTTTT. It codes for CASSVQGTGELFF.

DNA for the CDR3: TGTGCTAGTGGTTTCGGGACTAGCGGGAGGGACGAGCAGTACTTC. Its protein product is CASGFGTSGRDEQYF. The chain has TRBV12-5 and TRBJ2-7; 16 nucleotides align to TRBD2. Germline V lookup: CDR1 LGHNT, CDR2 FRNRAP. V lost 3 bases and J lost 5; bases outside the gene matches: 1. This CDR3 contains 15 residues.